The clone carrying this TCR beta chain was found a few times. Antigen specificity is unknown. Trimming cost V 3 bases and J 4 bases, with 13 bases left between them. The germline V gene has CDR1 SNHLY and CDR2 FYNNEI. The CDR3 totals 15 residues. The data stem from a study of T cell clonotyping in hematopoietic cell transplantation. Study-level points and caveats: Few recipient clonotypes overlapped donors; over 97% were de novo at given depth. Graft donor and pretransplant recipient Inverse Simpson Index values predicted broader posttransplant TCR diversity. Without cell sorting, CD4 versus CD8 contributions remain unresolved. After transplant, recipient diversity fell while pathologically expanded clonotypes grew through day 180.

Profiling relied on immunoSEQ multiplex PCR, and the TCRdb table lists in-frame clones only, not all of them. The sample shows 11,000 to 15,000 clones, around 62% of them seen only once. The clonotype originates from a human donor who either received an allogeneic hematopoietic cell transplant for a myeloid malignancy or was a related donor (not recorded which). Some clones in this sample may be carry-over from other donors' samples. The V gene is TRBV2, the J gene TRBJ1-3; the D is unclear. Material for sequencing was PBMCs. In nucleotides, the CDR3 is TGTGCCAGCAGTGAGTCTGTCCAGCGGGGAAACACCATATATTTT. Its translation: CASSESVQRGNTIYF.